The rows below give T cell receptor beta chains drawn from one sample of a study of beta chain features in type 1 diabetes. Produced via immunoSEQ multiplex PCR; TCRdb's table is partial and in-frame only. Of a few hundred thousand clones in the sample, about 20% are singletons; the top ten hold roughly 0.045%. The sample was naive CD4+ T cells from blood. Every receptor here comes from a woman aged 18-29 years in good health. CDR3s include the opening cysteine and the closing phenylalanine or tryptophan. Each record gives: CDR3 length, V gene, CDR3 protein.

15 TRBV5-4 CASSLAISAVETQYF
16 TRBV7-9 CASSLGTRPNTGELFF
17 TRBV5-4 CASSLGSRGRGTGELFF
13 TRBV30 CAWSARGWTEAFF
14 TRBV7-2 CASSLGQPPYEQYF
14 TRBV7-9 CASSLGERNYGYTF
14 TRBV10-3 CAISGLAGAYEQYF
15 TRBV4-1 CASSQDRFRETEAFF
14 TRBV14 CASSQDSSTDTQYF
11 TRBV19 CATRDRETQYF
15 TRBV5-4 CASTVRDRVNTEAFF
12 TRBV30 CAWGPGGQPQHF
14 TRBV4-1 CASSQETSVVTQYF
13 TRBV30 CAWSVAGGAEAFF
12 TRBV29-1 CSVRGPADTQYF
14 TRBV18 CASRVQGVNTEAFF
17 TRBV5-1 CASSFSSDSSGANVLTF
14 TRBV11-2 CASSFGGSSDTQYF
15 TRBV19 CASSDRGRGTDTQYF
12 TRBV2 CASTRDSYEQYF
14 TRBV9 CASSVGTGWETQYF
14 TRBV5-4 CASSSTGRWDEQYF
14 TRBV5-1 CASSPGQGNTEAFF
14 TRBV2 CASSGTGMRNEQFF
13 TRBV12-5 CASGPLGANVLTF
12 TRBV7-9 CASSPGLPREYF
15 TRBV10-3 CAISSGTENTGELFF
16 TRBV4-2 CASSQDLASGTGELFF
13 TRBV6-6 CASSRSGPQPQHF
12 TRBV30 CAWSPNSYGYTF
16 TRBV6-6 CASSTGTGGMGYGYTF
16 TRBV23-1 CASSQFAKQRYNEQFF
14 TRBV18 CASSPAQRNTEAFF
15 TRBV5-1 CASSSSGSPTDTQYF
12 TRBV12-5 CASGFTRETQYF
15 TRBV9 CASSVGTGEGQPQHF
14 TRBV4-3 CASSHTPSAGELFF
15 TRBV28 CASSLASAGHNEQFF
14 TRBV30 CAWRVDRGQQPQHF